This T cell receptor (beta chain) was captured by sequencing in a study of tumor-infiltrating lymphocytes in oesophageal squamous cell carcinoma. TCRdb re-analysed the PCR reads in MiXCR, keeping a single row per CDR3 protein. The table includes fewer than 20,000 distinct CDR3 sequences, approximately 40% detected once. The sample comprised normal esophageal tissue next to the tumor. The sequence was collected from a male donor with esophageal squamous cell carcinoma.

The CDR3 nucleotides are TGTGCCAGCAGCTTAGATTGGACAGGAGTGCCCTACGAGCAGTACTTC. Translated: CASSLDWTGVPYEQYF. V is TRBV7-6 and J is TRBJ2-5; 7 positions agree with TRBD1. TRBJ2-7 explains the end of the DNA better; the J call may be wrong. Germline lookup yields CDR1 SGHVS and CDR2 FNYEAQ. The CDR3 consists of 16 residues.